The 23 T cell receptor beta chains below all came from one sample that was sequenced in a study of blood T cell repertoires in COVID-19. Libraries were prepared by immunoSEQ multiplex PCR; TCRdb keeps only in-frame clonotypes and omits some of them. This table has about 250,000 clones, roughly 85% appearing once. What was sequenced was PBMCs or T cells enriched from blood (not recorded which). These receptors came from a man aged 35 to 55 who had been exposed to COVID-19.

The V call is TRBV7-9, the J call TRBJ1-1; 9 bases map to TRBD1. Losses at the gene ends were 6 bases for V and 4 bases for J; bases not matched to a gene: 15. CDR1 and CDR2 from the germline V gene are SEHNR and FQNEAQ (reference sequence). The length of the CDR3 is 17 residues. CDR3 nucleotides: TGTGCCAGCAGAGAACAAGAACAGGGGGCAGGGAGCACTGAAGCTTTCTTT. It codes for CASREQEQGAGSTEAFF. The full variable domain, its missing parts supplied by reference TRBV7-9 and TRBJ1-1, is DTGVSQNPRHKITKRGQNVTFRCDPISEHNRLYWYRQTLGQGPEFLTYFQNEAQLEKSRLLSDRFSAERPKGSFSTLEIQRTEQGDSAMYLCASREQEQGAGSTEAFFGQGTRLTVV.

This rearrangement joins TRBV19 to TRBJ2-1, with unresolved D. The V gene's germline CDR1 is LNHDA and CDR2 SQIVND (reference sequence). The CDR3 has 13 amino acids. V gave up 5 bases and J gave up 3 bases, with 8 bases separating them. CDR3 coding DNA: TGTGCCAGTAGTCCTAACTACTACAATGAGCAGTTCTTC. This encodes CASSPNYYNEQFF.

This chain connects TRBV4-1 to TRBJ1-1, with D maybe TRBD1 (5 bases). CDR1 and CDR2 from the germline V gene are MGHRA and YSYEKL. The CDR3 is 14 residues long. The ends were cut back, 5 bases at V and 1 base at J, with 11 bases in the middle. The CDR3 nucleotides read TGCGCCAGCAGCAGGACACTGGGGAACACTGAAGCTTTCTTT. Translated, it gives CASSRTLGNTEAFF.

V gene TRBV5-6 combines with J gene TRBJ2-5; 10 nucleotides agree with TRBD2. In germline, CDR1 is SGHDT, CDR2 YYEEEE. V was pared by 8 bases and J by 4 bases, with 8 bases of the junction left unmatched. This CDR3 spans 14 amino acids. The CDR3 sequence is CASRASGRLETQYF. The DNA for the CDR3 is TGTGCCAGTCGGGCTAGCGGGAGACTAGAGACCCAGTACTTC.

This chain uses TRBV19 with TRBJ2-7, with TRBD1 as a possible D gene (6 bases). The germline V gene encodes CDR1 LNHDA and CDR2 SQIVND (reference sequence). The CDR3 covers 15 residues. V gave up 5 bases and J gave up 5 bases, with 19 bases separating them. CDR3 nucleotides: TGTGCCAGTAGTCCAGTCCTAGGGGGAAGCCACGAGCAGTACTTC. It yields the protein CASSPVLGGSHEQYF.

V usage is TRBV24-1 and J usage is TRBJ2-1; 9 bases line up with TRBD1. The germline CDR1 and CDR2 sequences are KGHDR and SFDVKD. The V and J ends lost 12 bases and 7 bases, in that order; junction bases with no gene match: 9. This CDR3 has 13 residues. This chain's CDR3 is CAAEDRGTNEQFF. DNA of the CDR3: TGTGCCGCCGAGGACAGGGGTACAAATGAGCAGTTCTTC.

Comment on this clone: An end of the junction does not agree with germline; a read error may underlie this. V usage is TRBV7-9 and J usage is TRBJ1-4, with a possible D match to TRBD1 (5 bases). This CDR3 contains 12 residues. CDR1 is SEHNR, CDR2 FQNEAQ, per germline (reference sequence). CDR3 bases: TGTGCCAGCAGCCCAGGAAGGCAGGGTGGTCTTTTT. Protein sequence: CASSPGRQGGLF.

The V call is TRBV6-5, the J call TRBJ1-1, with TRBD1 matching 7 bases. V dropped 7 bases and J dropped 0; count of bases not matched to a gene: 2. CDR1 is MNHEY, CDR2 SVGAGI, per germline. This CDR3 is built from 13 residues. The CDR3 DNA sequence: TGTGCCAGCACCGGGACAGTGAACACTGAAGCTTTCTTT. Amino acids: CASTGTVNTEAFF.

The chain joins TRBV20-1 to TRBJ1-1, with unresolved D. Looked up from germline, CDR1 is DFQATT and CDR2 is SNEGSKA (reference sequence). V was clipped by 7 bases and J by 6 bases, with 12 bases between them. The CDR3 is 11 residues long. The CDR3 region has the DNA TGCAGTGACATCCGGCGGCCTGAAGCTTTCTTT. It is translated as CSDIRRPEAFF.

This sequence joins TRBV20-1 and TRBJ1-2; D is undetermined. This CDR3 region has 11 residues. In germline, CDR1 is DFQATT, CDR2 SNEGSKA (reference sequence). V lost 2 bases, J lost 6 bases, and 7 bases lay in between. The CDR3 is CSARNLDGYTF. The CDR3 bases are TGCAGTGCTAGAAACCTAGATGGCTACACCTTC.

This clone was counted once. The rearrangement uses TRBV10-3 and TRBJ2-3, with D perhaps matching TRBD2 (6 bases). The CDR3 contains 15 residues. From germline, CDR1 is ENHRY and CDR2 SYGVKD. Trimming stripped 0 bases from V and 6 bases from J, with 13 bases between. This chain's CDR3 is CAISESRISGDTQYF. The CDR3 DNA reads TGTGCCATCAGTGAGTCTAGAATCAGCGGGGATACGCAGTATTTT.

Note on this clone: This CDR3 is also generated by other DNA sequences in the sample. V is TRBV7-3 and J is TRBJ1-6; D not resolved. From germline, CDR1 is SGHTA and CDR2 FQGTGA. This CDR3 is 12 amino acids long. Trimming took 6 bases from V and 6 from J, leaving 6 bases between them. This chain's CDR3 is CASRDSNSPLHF. CDR3 bases: TGTGCCAGCAGAGATAGTAATTCACCCCTCCACTTT.

The genes are TRBV30 and TRBJ2-3; 9 nucleotides line up with TRBD2. CDR1 is GTSNPN, CDR2 SVGIG, per germline (reference sequence). The CDR3 covers 14 residues. V shed 1 base, J shed 2 bases, and the junction held 1 base outside the gene matches. Here the CDR3 reads CAWSGGRDTDTQYF. The DNA for the CDR3 is TGTGCCTGGAGTGGCGGGAGGGACACAGATACGCAGTATTTT.

The gene calls are TRBV15 and TRBJ1-5, with D tentatively TRBD1 (5 bases). The V end lost 0 bases, the J end lost 8 bases, and 11 bases lay between the germline ends. The CDR3 is 14 amino acids. Germline values: CDR1 LNHNV, CDR2 YYDKDF (reference sequence). CDR3 sequence reads: CATSRDSGVEPQHF. CDR3 nucleotides: TGTGCCACCAGCAGAGATTCGGGGGTTGAGCCCCAGCATTTT.

The CDR3 sequence: CASSYGTDKFETQYF. In DNA, the CDR3 is TGTGCCAGCAGTTATGGGACAGACAAGTTCGAGACCCAGTACTTC. This chain joins TRBV5-8 and TRBJ2-5; 7 positions agree with TRBD1. CDR1 and CDR2 from the germline V gene are SGHTS and YDEGEE. V was clipped by 5 bases and J by 5 bases; unmatched bases: 12. The CDR3 runs 15 residues.

With respect to this clone: Since no conserved phenylalanine or tryptophan closes the CDR3, a read error is the likely cause. The DNA is left out, because the CDR3 cannot be placed on it with certainty; the CDR3 is given as TCRdb lists it. The V call is TRBV9, the J call TRBJ2-7; TRBD1 is taken as the D call from the table, unchecked against the DNA. The CDR3 adds up to 9 amino acids, both ends counted. Germline CDR1 SGDLS, CDR2 YYNGEE. The CDR3: CASSVDKAN.

The sample holds one count of this clone. The chain couples TRBV11-3 to TRBJ1-1; a weak D match, TRBD1 (5 bases). V lost 1 base and J lost 1, with 10 bases in between. The CDR3 runs to 15 residues. Germline-derived CDR1 and CDR2 are SGHNT and YENEEA. The CDR3 DNA sequence: TGTGCCAGCAGCTTAGGTGGGACTGGGAACACTGAAGCTTTCTTT. It encodes CASSLGGTGNTEAFF. Full variable domain (rest looked up from reference TRBV11-3 and TRBJ1-1): EAGVVQSPRYKIIEKKQPVAFWCNPISGHNTLYWYLQNLGQGPELLIRYENEEAVDDSQLPKDRFSAERLKGVDSTLKIQPAELGDSAVYLCASSLGGTGNTEAFFGQGTRLTVV.

This rearrangement joins TRBV7-9 to TRBJ1-6; TRBD1 aligns across 10 bases. Germline V gives CDR1 SEHNR, CDR2 FQNEAQ (reference sequence). The J segment lost 11 bases and the V segment lost 6 bases, leaving 10 bases of the junction unmatched. The CDR3 has 15 amino acids. This CDR3 is CASRSTGTGDPPLHF. The CDR3 nucleotides are TGTGCCAGCAGATCGACCGGGACAGGGGATCCACCCCTCCACTTT.

CDR3 region: CASSWDRGSGLATIEQFF. The CDR3 DNA reads TGCGCCAGCAGCTGGGACAGGGGCTCAGGACTAGCCACGATTGAGCAGTTCTTC. The V call is TRBV5-1, the J call TRBJ2-1, with 10 nucleotides matching TRBD1. The CDR3 contains 18 residues. The germline V gene has CDR1 SGHRS and CDR2 YFSETQ. With V trimmed by 3 bases and J by 9 bases, 18 bases remained unmatched. The full variable domain, its missing parts supplied by reference TRBV5-1 and TRBJ2-1, is KAGVTQTPRYLIKTRGQQVTLSCSPISGHRSVSWYQQTPGQGLQFLFEYFSETQRNKGNFPGRFSGRQFSNSRSEMNVSTLELGDSALYLCASSWDRGSGLATIEQFFGPGTRLTVL.

This clone has only one observation. The rearrangement uses TRBV7-9 and TRBJ2-3; no firm D call. The CDR3 runs 14 residues. Per germline, CDR1 SEHNR and CDR2 FQNEAQ (reference sequence). V was shortened by 3 bases and J by 3 bases, with 10 bases between the two germline ends. The CDR3 DNA follows: TGTGCCAGCAGCTTTAGGCTAGATACAGATACGCAGTATTTT. Protein: CASSFRLDTDTQYF.

This clone is a singleton in its sample. The chain is built from TRBV9 and TRBJ2-5, with D tentatively TRBD2 (5 bases). V was trimmed by 7 bases and J by 4 bases, leaving 20 bases between them. CDR1 is SGDLS and CDR2 is YYNGEE in the germline V gene. The CDR3 has 15 amino acids. This CDR3 reads CASPRADFYRETQYF. CDR3 sequence (DNA): TGTGCCAGCCCGCGGGCAGACTTCTATCGAGAGACCCAGTACTTC.

V gene TRBV12-3 or TRBV12-4 combines with J gene TRBJ1-3; 9 nucleotides agree with TRBD1. V gave up 9 bases and J gave up 7 bases; unmatched junction bases: 4. The CDR3 has 12 amino acids. The DNA of the CDR3 is TGTGCCAGTTGGGACAGGGCTAACACCATATATTTT. Translation gives CASWDRANTIYF.

V usage is TRBV4-1 and J usage is TRBJ1-2; 7 bases line up with TRBD1. The trim removed 3 bases at V and 4 bases at J, leaving 11 bases unmatched. CDR1 is MGHRA and CDR2 is YSYEKL in the germline V gene. The CDR3 spans 16 residues. CDR3 loop: CASSQPTEDRAYGYTF. The CDR3 nucleotides are TGCGCCAGCAGCCAGCCCACGGAAGACAGGGCCTATGGCTACACCTTC.